What follows are 28 T cell receptor beta chains derived from one specimen sequenced in a study of response to subunit inactivated influenza vaccine. From the RT-PCR reads, TCRdb called clonotypes with MiXCR, one entry per CDR3 protein. The table lists about 160,000 distinct CDR3 sequences, about 10% of them singletons. Specimen: CD8+ T cells sorted from PBMCs, collected around 25 months after vaccination. These receptors originate from a man aged 50-75 years who received an inactivated influenza vaccine.

In its sample, this clonotype was seen a few times. The gene calls are TRBV5-6 and TRBJ2-1, with 8 bases matching TRBD2. CDR3 length: 18 residues. Per germline, CDR1 SGHDT and CDR2 YYEEEE. J was trimmed by 3 bases and V by 0 bases; bases with no gene match: 11. The CDR3 nucleotides are TGTGCCAGCAGCTTGGTGCGGGGGGCTAAACCGTACTACAATGAGCAGTTCTTC. Amino acids: CASSLVRGAKPYYNEQFF.

This rearrangement joins TRBV27 to TRBJ2-7, with 12 positions matching TRBD1. CDR1 is MNHEY and CDR2 is SMNVEV in the germline V gene (reference sequence). The CDR3 spans 16 residues. V shed 5 bases and J 6 bases; nucleotides not matched to a gene: 11. The CDR3 region has the DNA TGTGCCAGCAGTCATGGGACAGGGGGCTATTTGGGCGAGCAGTACTTC. It translates to CASSHGTGGYLGEQYF.

V usage is TRBV10-2 and J usage is TRBJ1-1; the match to TRBD1 covers 9 bases. The CDR3 contains 15 residues. With 5 bases clipped from V and 1 base from J, the junction kept 5 bases outside the gene matches. Germline V CDR1 and CDR2: WSHSY, SAAADI. The DNA of the CDR3 is TGCGCCAGCAGTCCACGGACAGGGGCGAACACTGAAGCTTTCTTT. This encodes CASSPRTGANTEAFF.

The J gene is TRBJ2-1, the V gene TRBV28, with D possibly being TRBD1 (6 bases). From germline, CDR1 is MDHEN and CDR2 SYDVKM. V lost 8 bases and J 6 bases, leaving 11 bases between the germline ends. This CDR3 spans 12 amino acids. CDR3 sequence (DNA): TGTGCCAGCGTCCAGGGGTCCAATGAGCAGTTCTTC. Translating gives CASVQGSNEQFF.

This clonotype has a single count. The V gene is TRBV4-3, the J gene TRBJ1-1, with a possible D match to TRBD1 (5 bases). Trimming cost V 0 bases and J 9 bases, with 14 bases left between them. The V gene's germline CDR1 is LGHNA and CDR2 YSLEER. The length of the CDR3 is 14 residues. The CDR3 DNA is TGCGCCAGCAGCCAAGAGTCTGGGCGGGGCCAAGCTTTCTTT. It yields the protein CASSQESGRGQAFF.

This clonotype was counted at least ten times. The genes are TRBV11-2 and TRBJ1-2, with no clear D. The germline V gene encodes CDR1 SGHAT and CDR2 FQNNGV. V lost 3 bases and J lost 9, with 8 bases in between. The CDR3 sequence is 11 residues long. For the CDR3, the DNA is TGTGCCAGCAGCTTCCGTCGGCGCTACACCTTC. Amino acid sequence: CASSFRRRYTF.

There are a few counts of this clonotype. The V call is TRBV7-9, the J call TRBJ2-7, with D possibly matching TRBD2 (5 bases). This CDR3 has 12 amino acids. The V gene's germline CDR1 is SEHNR and CDR2 FQNEAQ (reference sequence). Trimming removed 5 bases from V and 6 bases from J, with 11 bases in between. This CDR3 reads CASSPRDPEQYF. The CDR3 region has the DNA TGTGCCAGCAGCCCCCGGGATCCCGAGCAGTACTTC. Using reference TRBV7-9 and TRBJ2-7 for the parts outside the CDR3, the full variable domain is DTGVSQNPRHKITKRGQNVTFRCDPISEHNRLYWYRQTLGQGPEFLTYFQNEAQLEKSRLLSDRFSAERPKGSFSTLEIQRTEQGDSAMYLCASSPRDPEQYFGPGTRLTVT.

In its sample, this clonotype was seen many times. This CDR3 reads CASSGRQDSTDTQYF. The CDR3 DNA is TGTGCCAGCAGCGGCCGACAGGATAGCACAGATACGCAGTATTTT. The chain employs TRBV7-9 and TRBJ2-3, with D possibly TRBD1 on 6 matching bases. The germline CDR1 and CDR2 sequences are SEHNR and FQNEAQ (reference sequence). CDR3 length: 15 amino acids. V was cut by 5 bases and J by 0 bases, with 12 bases left in between.

J is TRBJ2-7 and V is TRBV29-1; maybe TRBD2 (5 bases). Germline V gene lookup returns CDR1 SQVTM and CDR2 ANQGSEA. The CDR3 loop spans 14 amino acids. V was clipped by 1 base and J by 2 bases, with 12 bases between them. This CDR3 reads CSVEAGKGPYEQYF. CDR3 in DNA: TGCAGCGTTGAAGCGGGGAAGGGCCCCTACGAGCAGTACTTC.

This clonotype was seen only a few times. This rearrangement joins TRBV10-3 to TRBJ2-7; tentatively, D is TRBD1 or TRBD2 (5 bases each). Trimming removed 4 bases at V and 4 bases at J, with 11 bases between. The CDR3 contains 13 residues. Germline V lookup: CDR1 ENHRY, CDR2 SYGVKD. The CDR3 reads CAISGGPGYEQYF. The DNA for the CDR3 is TGTGCCATCAGTGGGGGACCCGGGTACGAGCAGTACTTC.

This sequence joins TRBV29-1 and TRBJ2-2; D may be TRBD2 (6 bases). The CDR3 consists of 12 residues. V shed 4 bases and J shed 6 bases, with 9 bases lying between them. Per germline, CDR1 SQVTM and CDR2 ANQGSEA. In DNA form, the CDR3 reads TGCAGCGTTGTTGCGGGATCCGGGGAGCTGTTTTTT. Translation gives CSVVAGSGELFF.

The chain couples TRBV20-1 to TRBJ2-7; 9 nucleotides align to TRBD1. In germline, CDR1 is DFQATT, CDR2 SNEGSKA (reference sequence). This CDR3 contains 15 residues. Germline trimming cut 0 bases from V and 1 base from J; bases unmatched to any gene: 4. CDR3 in amino acids: CSARDRDRASYEQYF. The CDR3 DNA sequence: TGCAGTGCTAGAGATCGGGACAGGGCTTCCTACGAGCAGTACTTC.

This clonotype was detected a few times. The gene calls are TRBV6-5 and TRBJ2-3, with 9 bases lining up with TRBD2. CDR3 length: 17 amino acids. CDR1 MNHEY and CDR2 SVGAGI come from the germline V gene. V gave up 4 bases and J gave up 1 base; unmatched junction bases: 9. CDR3 coding DNA: TGTGCCAGCAGTTTTTCCAGAGTAGCGGGGGGCACAGATACGCAGTATTTT. Its protein is CASSFSRVAGGTDTQYF.

There are a few counts of this clonotype. The chain joins TRBV6-2 or TRBV6-3 to TRBJ2-1; no firm D call. This CDR3 has 14 amino acids. Germline V CDR1 and CDR2: MNHEY, SVGEGT. Trimming cost V 2 bases and J 8 bases, with 13 bases left between them. CDR3 loop: CASSYQTLWHEQFF. As DNA, the CDR3 is TGTGCCAGCAGTTACCAGACTCTCTGGCATGAGCAGTTCTTC.

This clonotype has just a few counts. The rearrangement uses TRBV12-3 or TRBV12-4 and TRBJ2-2, with TRBD1 matching over 8 bases. The junction had 8 bases not matched to a gene; V was cut back by 5 bases and J by 3 bases. The CDR3 has 16 amino acids. CDR3 region: CASSPPDRVDTGELFF. DNA for the CDR3: TGTGCCAGCAGTCCCCCGGACAGGGTAGACACCGGGGAGCTGTTTTTT.

This clonotype was picked up many times. This may stem from a read error, because a much larger clone lies one nucleotide away. The CDR3, as DNA: TGCAGTGCTAGAGCCTATAGCTCCTACGAGCAGTACTTC. Its translation: CSARAYSSYEQYF. V usage is TRBV20-1 and J usage is TRBJ2-7; D unclear. Trimming removed 1 base from V and 0 bases from J, with 7 bases in between. The CDR3 totals 13 residues. CDR1 and CDR2 from the germline V gene are DFQATT and SNEGSKA (reference sequence).

V and J are TRBV29-1 and TRBJ2-2; D is possibly TRBD1 (6 bases). The CDR3 extends over 14 amino acids. V shed 2 bases and J shed 2 bases, with 9 bases lying between them. From germline, CDR1 is SQVTM and CDR2 ANQGSEA. CDR3 sequence: CSVEPGQNTGELFF. As DNA, the CDR3 is TGCAGCGTTGAACCGGGACAAAACACCGGGGAGCTGTTTTTT.

This clonotype showed up many times. The genes are TRBV7-9 and TRBJ1-1; no clear D gene. Germline values: CDR1 SEHNR, CDR2 FQNEAQ (reference sequence). Trimming left V 2 bases short and J 8 bases short, with 6 bases between. This CDR3 contains 11 residues. The CDR3 is CASSLKTEAFF. Written as DNA, the CDR3 is TGTGCCAGCAGCTTAAAAACCGAAGCTTTCTTT.

This clonotype was seen a few times. The gene calls are TRBV6-2 or TRBV6-3 and TRBJ2-7; 10 positions agree with TRBD1. J gave up 7 bases and V 5 bases, and 5 bases lay outside the gene matches. The CDR3 is 13 amino acids. From germline, CDR1 is MNHEY and CDR2 SVGEGT. The CDR3 nucleotides read TGTGCCAGCAGTCCTTGGACAGGGGGAGAGCAGTACTTC. Translation: CASSPWTGGEQYF.

This clonotype was picked up many times. The CDR3 reads CASSPGTGLPSYGYTF. As DNA, the CDR3 is TGTGCCAGCAGCCCTGGGACGGGACTCCCCTCTTATGGCTACACCTTC. The rearrangement uses TRBV9 and TRBJ1-2; a possible D gene is TRBD1 (5 bases). The CDR3 has 16 residues. Trimming cost V 4 bases and J 5 bases, with 21 bases left between them. Germline assignment: CDR1 SGDLS and CDR2 YYNGEE.

In its sample, this clonotype was seen a few times. The chain has TRBV7-3 and TRBJ2-1; tentative D call: TRBD2 (5 bases). The CDR3 consists of 14 residues. Per the germline V gene, CDR1 is SGHTA and CDR2 is FQGTGA. V was clipped by 3 bases and J by 7 bases, with 13 bases between them. CDR3 protein: CASSLSGSINEQFF. In DNA form, the CDR3 reads TGTGCCAGCAGCTTGAGCGGTTCAATTAATGAGCAGTTCTTC. Looking up the rest from reference TRBV7-3 and TRBJ2-1 gives the full variable domain: GAGVSQTPSNKVTEKGKYVELRCDPISGHTALYWYRQSLGQGPEFLIYFQGTGAADDSGLPNDRFFAVRPEGSVSTLKIQRTERGDSAVYLCASSLSGSINEQFFGPGTRLTVL.

This clonotype came up many times. The V call is TRBV20-1, the J call TRBJ2-1; either TRBD1 or TRBD2 may supply D (6 bases each). CDR3 size: 16 residues. Germline V gene sequence: CDR1 DFQATT, CDR2 SNEGSKA (reference sequence). Between the trimmed V and J ends, which lost 0 bases and 3 bases, there was a span of 15 bases. Here the CDR3 DNA reads TGCAGTGCTAGAGATCTAGGGGGAGGCCGCTACAATGAGCAGTTCTTC. Its translation is CSARDLGGGRYNEQFF.

The table lists this clonotype with a few counts. The chain couples TRBV7-9 to TRBJ2-1; 10 bases match TRBD2. The CDR3 runs 16 residues. The germline V gene has CDR1 SEHNR and CDR2 FQNEAQ (reference sequence). V shed 1 base, J shed 3 bases, and the junction held 3 bases outside the gene matches. CDR3 protein: CASSLGTSGYYNEQFF. The CDR3 DNA follows: TGTGCCAGCAGCTTAGGGACTAGCGGATACTACAATGAGCAGTTCTTC.

As for this clonotype: One base away lies a much larger clone, so this may be a sequencing read error. The CDR3 protein is CASSPRRGNEQYF. CDR3 sequence (DNA): TGCGCCAGCAGTCCCCGCAGGGGAAACGAGCAGTACTTC. The V call is TRBV5-1, the J call TRBJ2-7, with D perhaps TRBD1 (6 bases). This CDR3 comprises 13 residues. Germline V gene data show CDR1 as SGHRS and CDR2 as YFSETQ. V gave up 5 bases and J gave up 5 bases, with 14 bases separating them. Based on the CDR3 plus reference TRBV5-1 and TRBJ2-7, the full variable domain is KAGVTQTPRYLIKTRGQQVTLSCSPISGHRSVSWYQQTPGQGLQFLFEYFSETQRNKGNFPGRFSGRQFSNSRSEMNVSTLELGDSALYLCASSPRRGNEQYFGPGTRLTVT.

By share of the sample, this clonotype is large. V is TRBV25-1 and J is TRBJ2-5, with TRBD1 matching 7 bases. Germline V CDR1 and CDR2: MGHDK, SYGVNS. The CDR3 is 14 residues long. The V gene end was trimmed by 3 bases and the J gene end by 0 bases; junction bases not matched to a gene: 1. CDR3 in DNA: TGTGCCAGCAGTGAGAGGGGGCACCAAGAGACCCAGTACTTC. It encodes CASSERGHQETQYF.

This clonotype was detected only a few times. The V gene is TRBV7-9, the J gene TRBJ2-3; 7 nucleotides line up with TRBD2. The CDR3 length is 14 residues. The ends lost 8 bases at V and 7 bases at J; junction bases unmatched: 12. Germline V CDR1 and CDR2: SEHNR, FQNEAQ (reference sequence). The CDR3 DNA is TGTGCCAGCGGATCGGGGAGGGAAATAAATACGCAGTATTTT. Protein: CASGSGREINTQYF.

This chain uses TRBV12-3 or TRBV12-4 with TRBJ1-5, with a possible D match to TRBD1 (5 bases). V lost 11 bases, J lost 5 bases, and 19 bases lay in between. The CDR3 has 14 residues. The CDR3 DNA follows: TGTGCCTCCCCAAACGGGGCTTCAGATCAGCCCCAGCATTTT. Protein: CASPNGASDQPQHF.

V and J are TRBV12-3 or TRBV12-4 and TRBJ2-1; D tentatively reads TRBD1 or TRBD2 (5 bases each). This CDR3 is 14 amino acids long. V lost 3 bases, J lost 7 bases, and 13 bases lay in between. The CDR3 reads CASSFGSRANEQFF. The CDR3 DNA reads as TGTGCCAGCAGTTTTGGGAGCAGGGCTAATGAGCAGTTCTTC.